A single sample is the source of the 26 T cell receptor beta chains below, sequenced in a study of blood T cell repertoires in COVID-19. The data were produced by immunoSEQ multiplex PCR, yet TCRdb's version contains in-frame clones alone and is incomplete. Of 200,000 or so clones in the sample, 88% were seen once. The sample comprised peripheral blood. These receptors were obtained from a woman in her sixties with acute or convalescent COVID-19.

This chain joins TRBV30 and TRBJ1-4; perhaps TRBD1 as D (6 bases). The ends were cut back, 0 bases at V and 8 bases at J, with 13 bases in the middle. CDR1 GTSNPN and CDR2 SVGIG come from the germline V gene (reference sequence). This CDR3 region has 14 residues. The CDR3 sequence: CAWSVQGLGEKLFF. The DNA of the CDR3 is TGTGCCTGGAGTGTACAGGGATTAGGGGAAAAACTGTTTTTT.

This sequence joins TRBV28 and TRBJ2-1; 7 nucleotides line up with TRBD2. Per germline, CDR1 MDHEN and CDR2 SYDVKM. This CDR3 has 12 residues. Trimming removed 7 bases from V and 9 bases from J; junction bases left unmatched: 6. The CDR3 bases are TGTGCCAGCAACGCGGGAGTGGGTGAGCAGTTCTTC. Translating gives CASNAGVGEQFF.

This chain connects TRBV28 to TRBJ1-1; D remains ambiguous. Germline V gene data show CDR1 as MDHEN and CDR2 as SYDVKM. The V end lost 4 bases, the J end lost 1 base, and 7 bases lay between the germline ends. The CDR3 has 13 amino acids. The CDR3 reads CASSSPGNTEAFF. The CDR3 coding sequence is TGTGCCAGCAGTTCCCCGGGGAACACTGAAGCTTTCTTT.

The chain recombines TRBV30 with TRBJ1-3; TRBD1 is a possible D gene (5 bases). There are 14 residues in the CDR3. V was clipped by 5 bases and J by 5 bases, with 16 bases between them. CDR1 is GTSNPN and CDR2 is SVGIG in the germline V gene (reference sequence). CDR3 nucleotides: TGTGCCTGGGCACAGGATGCTCGAAGAAACACCATATATTTT. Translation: CAWAQDARRNTIYF.

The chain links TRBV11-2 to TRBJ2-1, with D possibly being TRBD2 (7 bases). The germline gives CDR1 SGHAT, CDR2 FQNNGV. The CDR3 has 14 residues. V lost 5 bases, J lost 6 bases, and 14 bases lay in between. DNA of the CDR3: TGTGCCAGCAGCCGGGGGGCCGGGTTCAATGAGCAGTTCTTC. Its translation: CASSRGAGFNEQFF.

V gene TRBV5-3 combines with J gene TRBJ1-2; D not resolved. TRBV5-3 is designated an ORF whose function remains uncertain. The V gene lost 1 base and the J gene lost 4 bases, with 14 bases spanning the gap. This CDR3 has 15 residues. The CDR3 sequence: CARSLRGVRAYGYTF. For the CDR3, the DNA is TGTGCCAGAAGCTTGCGGGGAGTGAGGGCCTATGGCTACACCTTC.

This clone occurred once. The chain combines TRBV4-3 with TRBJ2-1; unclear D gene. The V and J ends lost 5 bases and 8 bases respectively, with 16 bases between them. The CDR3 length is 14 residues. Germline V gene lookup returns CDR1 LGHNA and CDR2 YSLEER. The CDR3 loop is CASSLQVFLDEQFF. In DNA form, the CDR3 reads TGCGCCAGCAGCTTACAAGTTTTCCTGGATGAGCAGTTCTTC.

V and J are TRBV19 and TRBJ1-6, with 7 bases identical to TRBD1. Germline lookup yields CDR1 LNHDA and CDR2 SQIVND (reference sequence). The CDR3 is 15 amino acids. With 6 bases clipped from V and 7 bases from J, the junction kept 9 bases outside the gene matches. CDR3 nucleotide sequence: TGTGCCAGTAGAGGGGCCCAGGGGGGCAATTCACCCCTCCACTTT. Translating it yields CASRGAQGGNSPLHF. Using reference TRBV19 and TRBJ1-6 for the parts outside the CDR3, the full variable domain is DGGITQSPKYLFRKEGQNVTLSCEQNLNHDAMYWYRQDPGQGLRLIYYSQIVNDFQKGDIAEGYSVSREKKESFPLTVTSAQKNPTAFYLCASRGAQGGNSPLHFGNGTRLTVT.

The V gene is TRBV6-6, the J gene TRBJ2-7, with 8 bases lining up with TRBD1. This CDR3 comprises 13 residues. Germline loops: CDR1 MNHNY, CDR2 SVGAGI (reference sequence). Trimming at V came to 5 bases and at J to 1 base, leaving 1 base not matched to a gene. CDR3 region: CASSRDRSYEQYF. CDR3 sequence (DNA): TGTGCCAGCAGTAGGGACAGGTCCTACGAGCAGTACTTC.

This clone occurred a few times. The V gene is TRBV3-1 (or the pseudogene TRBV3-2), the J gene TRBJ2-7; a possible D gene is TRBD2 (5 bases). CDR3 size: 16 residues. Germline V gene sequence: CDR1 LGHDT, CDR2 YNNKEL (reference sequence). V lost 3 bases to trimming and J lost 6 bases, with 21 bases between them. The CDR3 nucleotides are TGTGCCAGCAGCCAGCGGAGGTTTACCAGCGAAGGCGAGCAGTACTTC. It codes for CASSQRRFTSEGEQYF.

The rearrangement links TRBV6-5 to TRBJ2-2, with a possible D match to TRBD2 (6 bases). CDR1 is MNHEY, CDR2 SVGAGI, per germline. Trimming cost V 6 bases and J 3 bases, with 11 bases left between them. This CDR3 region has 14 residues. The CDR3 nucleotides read TGTGCCAGCAGCATCCGGGGGTACACCGGGGAGCTGTTTTTT. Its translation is CASSIRGYTGELFF.

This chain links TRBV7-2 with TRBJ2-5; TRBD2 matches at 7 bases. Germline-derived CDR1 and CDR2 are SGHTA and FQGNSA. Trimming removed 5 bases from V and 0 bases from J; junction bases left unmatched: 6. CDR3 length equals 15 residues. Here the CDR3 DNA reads TGTGCCAGCAGCCCGGGGGGACCCTACCAAGAGACCCAGTACTTC. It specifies CASSPGGPYQETQYF.

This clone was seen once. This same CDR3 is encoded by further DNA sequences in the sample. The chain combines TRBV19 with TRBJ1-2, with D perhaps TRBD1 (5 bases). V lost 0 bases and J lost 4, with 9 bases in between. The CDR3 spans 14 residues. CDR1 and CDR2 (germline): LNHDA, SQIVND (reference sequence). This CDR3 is CASSIDRGTYGYTF. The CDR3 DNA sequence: TGTGCCAGTAGTATAGATAGGGGAACCTATGGCTACACCTTC.

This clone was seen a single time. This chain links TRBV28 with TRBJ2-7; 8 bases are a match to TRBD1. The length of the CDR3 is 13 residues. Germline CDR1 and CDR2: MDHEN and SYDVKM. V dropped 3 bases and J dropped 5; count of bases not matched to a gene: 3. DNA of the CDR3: TGTGCCAGCAGTTTGGACAGGGTAAACGAGCAGTACTTC. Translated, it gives CASSLDRVNEQYF.

The CDR3 protein is CAVGQPPGYGYTF. The DNA for the CDR3 is TGTGCCGTTGGACAGCCTCCTGGGTATGGCTACACCTTC. The chain has TRBV10-3 and TRBJ1-2, with TRBD1 as a possible D gene (6 bases). Germline CDR1 and CDR2: ENHRY and SYGVKD. This CDR3 contains 13 residues. Trimming took off 11 bases at V and 5 bases at J, with 18 bases between the two ends.

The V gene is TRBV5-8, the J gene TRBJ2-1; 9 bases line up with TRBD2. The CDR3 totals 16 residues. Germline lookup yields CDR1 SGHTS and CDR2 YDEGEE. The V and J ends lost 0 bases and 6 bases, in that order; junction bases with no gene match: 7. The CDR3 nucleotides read TGTGCCAGCAGCTTGGCCAGGGCACTAGCGGGCAATGAGCAGTTCTTC. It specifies CASSLARALAGNEQFF.

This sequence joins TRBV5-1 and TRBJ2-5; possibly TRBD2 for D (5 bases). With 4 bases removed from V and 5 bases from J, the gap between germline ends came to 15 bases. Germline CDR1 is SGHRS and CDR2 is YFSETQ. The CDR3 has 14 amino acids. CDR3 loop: CASSLDSSGETQYF. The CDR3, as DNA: TGCGCCAGCAGCCTTGACTCCTCGGGGGAGACCCAGTACTTC.

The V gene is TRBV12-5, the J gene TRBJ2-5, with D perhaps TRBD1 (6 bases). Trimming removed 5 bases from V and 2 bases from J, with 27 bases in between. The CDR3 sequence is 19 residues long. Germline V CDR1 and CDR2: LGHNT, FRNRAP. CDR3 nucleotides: TGTGCTAGTGGTCCAGTAATGGGGCAGGGGATATCGGGGCAAGAGACCCAGTACTTC. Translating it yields CASGPVMGQGISGQETQYF.

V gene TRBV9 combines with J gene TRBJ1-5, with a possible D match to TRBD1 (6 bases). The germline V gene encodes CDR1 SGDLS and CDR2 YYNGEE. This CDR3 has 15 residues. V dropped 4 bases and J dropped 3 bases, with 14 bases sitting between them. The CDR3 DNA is TGTGCCAGCAGCAGGGCGGACAGCTACAATCAGCCCCAGCATTTT. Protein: CASSRADSYNQPQHF.

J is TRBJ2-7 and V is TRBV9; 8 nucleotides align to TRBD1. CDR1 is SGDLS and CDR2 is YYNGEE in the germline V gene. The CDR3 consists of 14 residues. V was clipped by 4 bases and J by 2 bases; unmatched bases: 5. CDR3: CASSRTGIAYEQYF. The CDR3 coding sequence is TGTGCCAGCAGCCGGACAGGGATCGCCTACGAGCAGTACTTC.

CDR3 DNA sequence: TGTGCCAGCAGCCTACCCGGGACAGGGGGCCCTGAAGCTTTCTTT. This sequence encodes CASSLPGTGGPEAFF. The V gene is TRBV11-2, the J gene TRBJ1-1; 12 nucleotides match TRBD1. Germline CDR1 and CDR2: SGHAT and FQNNGV. After removal of 5 bases from V and 6 bases from J, the junction contained 7 bases not matched to a gene. The CDR3 contains 15 residues.

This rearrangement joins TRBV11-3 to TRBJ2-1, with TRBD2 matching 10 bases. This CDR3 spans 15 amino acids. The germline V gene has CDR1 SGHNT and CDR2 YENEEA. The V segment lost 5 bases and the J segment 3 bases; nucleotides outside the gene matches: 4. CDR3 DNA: TGTGCCAGCAGCCGGAGCGGGGGGGACTACAATGAGCAGTTCTTC. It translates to CASSRSGGDYNEQFF.

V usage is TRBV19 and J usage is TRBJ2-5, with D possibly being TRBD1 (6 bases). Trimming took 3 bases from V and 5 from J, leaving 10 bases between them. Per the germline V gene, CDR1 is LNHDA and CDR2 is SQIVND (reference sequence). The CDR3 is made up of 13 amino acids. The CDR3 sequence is CASSMGQRETQYF. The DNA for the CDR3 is TGTGCCAGTAGTATGGGACAAAGGGAGACCCAGTACTTC.

CDR3 nucleotide sequence: TGTGCCAGCAGCGTAGACCGGGGAGGCACAGATACGCAGTATTTT. Its protein is CASSVDRGGTDTQYF. The V call is TRBV9, the J call TRBJ2-3; tentative D call: TRBD2 (5 bases). Germline values: CDR1 SGDLS, CDR2 YYNGEE. V gave up 0 bases and J gave up 1 base, with 9 bases separating them. CDR3 length equals 15 residues.

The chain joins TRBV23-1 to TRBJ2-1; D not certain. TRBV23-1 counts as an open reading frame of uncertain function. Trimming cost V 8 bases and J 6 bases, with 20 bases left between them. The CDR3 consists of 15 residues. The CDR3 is CASRTEHPSRNEQFF. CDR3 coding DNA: TGCGCCAGCCGTACAGAGCACCCTTCGCGCAATGAGCAGTTCTTC.

The CDR3 sequence is CASSPEGGGWRPQHF. The CDR3 DNA reads TGTGCCAGCTCACCAGAGGGGGGGGGTTGGCGGCCCCAGCATTTT. The chain links TRBV18 to TRBJ1-5, with D perhaps matching TRBD1 (6 bases). V gave up 2 bases and J gave up 9 bases, with 17 bases separating them. The CDR3 runs 15 residues. Germline V gives CDR1 KGHSH, CDR2 LQKENI.